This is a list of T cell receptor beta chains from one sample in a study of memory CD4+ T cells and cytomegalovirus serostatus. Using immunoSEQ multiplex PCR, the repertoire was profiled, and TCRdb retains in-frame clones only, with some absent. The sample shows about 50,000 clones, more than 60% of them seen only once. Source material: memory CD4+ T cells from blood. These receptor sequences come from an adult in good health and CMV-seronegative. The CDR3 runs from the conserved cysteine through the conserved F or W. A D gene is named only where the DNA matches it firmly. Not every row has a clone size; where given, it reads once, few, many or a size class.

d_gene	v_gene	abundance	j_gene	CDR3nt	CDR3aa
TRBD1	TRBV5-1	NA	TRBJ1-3	TGCGCCAGCAACAGAGCGAGGACCAGGGGGAAAGGTGGAAACACCATATATTTT	CASNRARTRGKGGNTIYF
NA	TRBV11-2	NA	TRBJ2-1	TGTGCCAGCAGCTTAGGGACAAATCTCAATGAGCAGTTCTTC	CASSLGTNLNEQFF
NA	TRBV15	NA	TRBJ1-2	TGTGCCACCAGCAGAGATAGGCAGGGGTCCGGCTACACCTTC	CATSRDRQGSGYTF
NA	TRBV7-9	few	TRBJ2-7	TGTGCCAGCAGCAAAGGACTCTTAGGGACTCCCTACGAGCAGTACTTC	CASSKGLLGTPYEQYF
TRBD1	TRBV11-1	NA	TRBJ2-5	TGTGCCAGCAGCACTGACAGGGTCAGGGGAGAGACCCAGTACTTC	CASSTDRVRGETQYF
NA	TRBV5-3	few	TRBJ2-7	TGTGCCAGAAGCTTGAACCGGGACTACGAGCAGTACTTC	CARSLNRDYEQYF
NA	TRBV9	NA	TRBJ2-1	TGTGCCATCCCGACAGGCGATGAGCAGTTCTTC	CAIPTGDEQFF
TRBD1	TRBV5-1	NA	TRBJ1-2	TGCGCCAGCAGCTTAGAGGGGACAGACTATGGCTACACCTTC	CASSLEGTDYGYTF
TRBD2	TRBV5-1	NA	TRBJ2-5	TGCGCCAGCAAGAAACTAGCGGGGGGGCAAGAGACCCAGTACTTC	CASKKLAGGQETQYF
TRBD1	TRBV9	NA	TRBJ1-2	TGTGCCAGCAGCGTAGAAGGACAGGGGCTTATTGGCTACACCTTC	CASSVEGQGLIGYTF
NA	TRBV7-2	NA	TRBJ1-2	TGTGCCAGCAGCTTAATTGGCTACACCTTC	CASSLIGYTF
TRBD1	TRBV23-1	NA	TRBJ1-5	TGCGCCAGCAGTCAACTCGACAGGGTGTCTCAGCCCCAGCATTTT	CASSQLDRVSQPQHF
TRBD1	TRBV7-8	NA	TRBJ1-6	TGTGCCAGCAGCTTAACCTCCGGGACAGGAAATTCACCCCTCCACTTT	CASSLTSGTGNSPLHF
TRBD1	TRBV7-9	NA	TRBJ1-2	TGTGCCAGCAGCCTAGGACAGGGGGCTGGCTACACCTTC	CASSLGQGAGYTF
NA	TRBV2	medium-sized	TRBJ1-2	TGTGCCAGCAGTGATGAGATTGGGGGGGCCTATGGCTACACCTTC	CASSDEIGGAYGYTF
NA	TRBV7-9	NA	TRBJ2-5	TGTGCCAGCAGCTTAGATCAGGGTTTTGAGACCCAGTACTTC	CASSLDQGFETQYF
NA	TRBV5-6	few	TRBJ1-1	TGTGCCAGCAGCTTGGCTAAACAGGGCAGCACTGAAGCTTTCTTT	CASSLAKQGSTEAFF
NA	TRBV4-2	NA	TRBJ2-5	TGTGCCAGCAGCCAAGACTTGTCAGGGAATGGAGAGACCCAGTACTTC	CASSQDLSGNGETQYF
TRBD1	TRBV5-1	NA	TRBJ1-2	TGCGCCAGCAGCCTGCCCCCAGGGGGGGACTATGGCTACACCTTC	CASSLPPGGDYGYTF
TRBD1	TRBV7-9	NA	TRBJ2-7	TGTGCCAGCAGCTTACGGGACAGGCCCTACGAGCAGTACTTC	CASSLRDRPYEQYF
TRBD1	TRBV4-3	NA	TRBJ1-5	TGCGCCAGCAGCCACCCACAGGGGGGGACCAATCAGCCCCAGCATTTT	CASSHPQGGTNQPQHF
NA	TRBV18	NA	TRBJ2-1	TGTGCCAGCTACAAACCCGGGGGTGGATTCAATGAGCAGTTCTTC	CASYKPGGGFNEQFF